This TCR beta chain is from a study of blood T cell repertoires in COVID-19. Some clones are missing from TCRdb's copy, which holds only in-frame ones; the method was immunoSEQ multiplex PCR. The table lists around 330,000 clones, 70% to 90% of them singletons, with 1.6% in the top ten. This CDR3 has 14 residues. V dropped 2 bases and J dropped 4 bases, with 9 bases sitting between them. Germline assignment: CDR1 SGHVS and CDR2 FQNEAQ. This sequence originates from a woman aged 25 to 45 with COVID-19, enrolled during active disease. Sequencing was performed on peripheral blood. The chain is built from TRBV7-8 and TRBJ1-5, with D possibly matching TRBD1 (6 bases). The CDR3 coding sequence is TGTGCCAGCAGCTTACCAGGGGTTAATCAGCCCCAGCATTTT. It is translated as CASSLPGVNQPQHF.